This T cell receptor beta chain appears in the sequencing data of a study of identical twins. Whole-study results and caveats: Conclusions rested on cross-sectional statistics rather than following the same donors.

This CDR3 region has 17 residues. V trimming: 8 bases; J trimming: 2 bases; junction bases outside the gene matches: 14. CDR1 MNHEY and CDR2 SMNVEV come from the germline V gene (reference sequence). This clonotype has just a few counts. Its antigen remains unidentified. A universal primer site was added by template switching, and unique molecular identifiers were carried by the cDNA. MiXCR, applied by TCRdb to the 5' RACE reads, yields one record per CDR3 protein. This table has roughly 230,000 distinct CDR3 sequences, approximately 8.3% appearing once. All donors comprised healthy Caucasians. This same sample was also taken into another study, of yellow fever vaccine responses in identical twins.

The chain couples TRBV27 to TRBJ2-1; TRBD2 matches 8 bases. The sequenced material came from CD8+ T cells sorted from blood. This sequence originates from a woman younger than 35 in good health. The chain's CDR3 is CASASLTGGPTYNEQFF. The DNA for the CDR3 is TGTGCCAGCGCTTCTTTAACGGGAGGGCCGACCTACAATGAGCAGTTCTTC.